This TCR beta chain was observed in a study of shared clonotypes between healthy human individuals. Study conclusions and caveats: Represented diversity (both genetic and exposure-history) was limited by the small number of donors.

Trimming at V came to 5 bases and at J to 0 bases, leaving 6 bases not matched to a gene. Germline loops: CDR1 MDHEN, CDR2 SYDVKM. The CDR3 has 16 amino acids. Generated by immunoSEQ multiplex PCR, the TCRdb table keeps only in-frame clones and is missing some. The repertoire holds some 1 million clones, about 76% seen once, with approximately 1.3% in the top ten. In regard to this clone: Antigen specificity is unknown.

Source material: memory CD4+ T cells sorted from blood. The subset was: CD45RA-negative fraction. This TCR was sampled from a man younger than 35 in good health. The rearrangement uses TRBV28 and TRBJ1-4, with 7 positions matching TRBD1. The CDR3 here is CASSQRDRSTNEKLFF. CDR3 in DNA: TGTGCCAGCAGTCAACGGGACAGATCAACTAATGAAAAACTGTTTTTT.